This TCR beta chain was observed in a study of cytomegalovirus exposure and HLA in healthy donors. Findings and limits, study-wide: Testing in vitro showed a few CMV-associated chains specific for CMV antigens.

V shed 5 bases, J shed 5 bases, and the junction held 9 bases outside the gene matches. This CDR3 has 16 amino acids. The germline V gene has CDR1 SGHAT and CDR2 FQNNGV. This clone was observed a few times. Antigen unknown. Primers included in the PCR were 60 Vbeta and 13 Jbeta primers. The protocol was immunoSEQ multiplex PCR, while the TCRdb copy is restricted to in-frame clones and leaves out a portion. The repertoire holds over 150,000 clones, with about 73% as singletons. The V gene is TRBV11-2, the J gene TRBJ2-5; 12 nucleotides line up with TRBD1. The sequenced material came from PBMCs. The sequence came from a woman between 45 and 60 years old in good health and CMV-seropositive. Written as DNA, the CDR3 is TGTGCCAGCAGCAAGACCGGGACAGGGGGCGCGGAGACCCAGTACTTC. This sequence encodes CASSKTGTGGAETQYF. The variable domain in full, with the rest retrieved from reference TRBV11-2 and TRBJ2-5, is EAGVAQSPRYKIIEKRQSVAFWCNPISGHATLYWYQQILGQGPKLLIQFQNNGVVDDSQLPKDRFSAERLKGVDSTLKIQPAKLEDSAVYLCASSKTGTGGAETQYFGPGTRLLVL.